This T cell receptor (beta chain) was recovered during a study of graft-versus-host responses after intestinal transplantation. About the research overall: Transplant types were multivisceral, liver-intestinal, or isolated intestinal. All recipients were given anti-thymocyte globulin induction, and tacrolimus and steroids were then administered for around three years.

A remark on this clone: The target antigen is unknown.

Assay used: immunoSEQ multiplex PCR; TCRdb lists only in-frame clones, some missing. The repertoire includes about 100,000 clones, roughly 89% of them detected once, and 0.15% to 0.2% sits in the top ten. V gave up 5 bases and J gave up 7 bases; unmatched junction bases: 10. There are 15 residues in the CDR3. Looked up from germline, CDR1 is MNHEY and CDR2 is SMNVEV (reference sequence). Overall study findings and caveats: Some GvH clones appeared in ileal mucosa or blood before recipient bone marrow.

The chain combines TRBV27 with TRBJ2-2; 7 nucleotides match TRBD2. This TCR came from a human donor who was the organ donor for an intestinal transplant. This material consisted of unstimulated CD4+ T cells sorted from spleen or lymph node cells, taken before transplant. The CDR3 coding sequence is TGTGCCAGCAGTCCACCGGGGGGTATTCGCGGGGAGCTGTTTTTT. Translation gives CASSPPGGIRGELFF.